A single T cell receptor beta chain is shown here with its context. No antigen is known for it. Every TCR beta cDNA library bore unique molecular identifiers. Each batch of about 0.95 to 10 million T cells produced around 460,000 cDNA molecules. One entry per CDR3 protein, called by TCRdb with MiXCR from the PCR reads. The sample has 750,000 to 900,000 distinct CDR3 sequences; approximately 44% are singletons. Per germline, CDR1 LGHNA and CDR2 YSLEER. The CDR3 is made up of 13 amino acids. The sample is drawn from a study of post-analysis software for immune sequencing data. Overall study: The disease courses spanned relapsing-remitting, secondary progressive and progressive-relapsing forms of multiple sclerosis.

Study-level results: Compared against controls, patients with multiple sclerosis displayed significantly lower normalized Chao1 diversity. Relative to controls, patients had a handful of TRBV segments at higher frequency, with TRBV5-6, TRBV5-1 and TRBV20-1 among these. Samples made in the same batch grouped tightly together by F measure.

Source material: blood. The rearrangement uses TRBV4-3 and TRBJ2-4; D perhaps matches TRBD1 (5 bases). With the DNA end fitting TRBJ2-7 better, the J assignment may be wrong. This receptor was obtained from a girl under 18 with multiple sclerosis. CDR3 in amino acids: CASSQRQGGEQYF. The CDR3 nucleotides are TGCGCCAGCAGCCAACGCCAGGGTGGCGAGCAGTACTTC.